This TCR beta chain appears in the sequencing data of a study of blood T cell repertoires in COVID-19. For the study at large: The origin of the acute and convalescent COVID-19 samples was the United States, Italy and Spain. Sample material is recorded as cDNA or gDNA derived from T cells, B-cell-depleted T cells, or PBMCs.

Per the study methods: Reference gene primers were amplified, and this amplification served to estimate nucleated cell counts. Libraries were prepared by immunoSEQ multiplex PCR; TCRdb keeps only in-frame clonotypes and omits some of them. The DNA gave D and trimming, while V, J and clone size come from that table. The table includes just over 300,000 clones, just over 85% detected once. The age range of participants was about 18 to 90 years, with residence in about two dozen US areas. This CDR3 is 16 amino acids long. J gave up 0 bases and V 2 bases, and 4 bases lay outside the gene matches. Per the germline V gene, CDR1 is MGHRA and CDR2 is YSYEKL.

The sample taken for sequencing was PBMCs or T cells enriched from blood (not recorded which). The sequence was collected from a man in his thirties or forties who had recovered from COVID-19. The J gene is TRBJ1-3, the V gene TRBV4-1; TRBD1 aligns across 7 bases. This CDR3 is CASSQHTGASGNTIYF. CDR3 in DNA: TGCGCCAGCAGCCAACATACAGGGGCCTCTGGAAACACCATATATTTT.